These 30 T cell receptor beta chains came from one sample sequenced in a study of cytomegalovirus exposure and HLA in healthy donors. Vbeta (60) and Jbeta (13) primers were used in the PCR. This table comes from immunoSEQ multiplex PCR, and its TCRdb copy is limited to in-frame clones, with some not included. In the table there are more than 90,000 clones, about two thirds of which are singletons. Sequenced input: PBMCs. These receptors originate from a boy aged 10-17 years in good health and CMV-seropositive.

This CDR3 reads CASSTKAPGVGGGPYEQYF. DNA of the CDR3: TGTGCCAGCAGCACCAAGGCCCCGGGCGTTGGCGGGGGTCCTTACGAGCAGTACTTC. The chain has TRBV7-9 and TRBJ2-7; 7 nucleotides align to TRBD2. This CDR3 comprises 19 residues. The V gene's germline CDR1 is SEHNR and CDR2 FQNEAQ (reference sequence). The V and J ends lost 5 bases and 4 bases, in that order; junction bases with no gene match: 23.

This rearrangement joins TRBV4-2 to TRBJ2-3, with 11 positions matching TRBD1. The CDR3 has 16 residues. Germline V CDR1 and CDR2: LGHNA, YNFKEQ. The ends lost 0 bases at V and 4 bases at J; junction bases unmatched: 3. The CDR3 is CASSQEGGQGADTQYF. DNA for the CDR3: TGTGCCAGCAGCCAAGAGGGGGGACAGGGGGCAGATACGCAGTATTTT.

This sequence joins TRBV5-4 and TRBJ2-1; TRBD2 aligns across 7 bases. The CDR3 is 18 amino acids. Germline trimming cut 4 bases from V and 3 bases from J; bases unmatched to any gene: 16. CDR1 is SGHNT, CDR2 YYREEE, per germline (reference sequence). CDR3 residues: CASSPSAGADSIYNEQFF. Written as DNA, the CDR3 is TGTGCCAGCAGCCCTTCGGCGGGAGCGGACTCGATCTACAATGAGCAGTTCTTC.

This clone came up a few times. This chain links TRBV2 with TRBJ1-1, with D hard to call. The CDR3 runs 14 residues. V was clipped by 1 base and J by 4 bases, with 10 bases between them. Germline V lookup: CDR1 SNHLY, CDR2 FYNNEI. CDR3 loop: CASSEDLRVTEAFF. CDR3 sequence (DNA): TGTGCCAGCAGTGAAGATCTGAGGGTCACTGAAGCTTTCTTT.

This clone was counted a single time. V gene TRBV5-4 combines with J gene TRBJ2-7; 9 bases match TRBD1. The CDR3 consists of 15 residues. The V and J ends lost 4 bases and 1 base, in that order; junction bases with no gene match: 6. The germline gives CDR1 SGHNT, CDR2 YYREEE (reference sequence). The CDR3 DNA reads TGTGCCAGCAGCCACCCGGGACAGGGTTCCTACGAGCAGTACTTC. Protein: CASSHPGQGSYEQYF.

The rearrangement joins TRBV29-1 to TRBJ1-6, with a tentative D call TRBD1 (6 bases). Germline V CDR1 and CDR2: SQVTM, ANQGSEA. The CDR3 is 14 residues long. Trimming pared 4 bases from V and 9 bases from J, leaving 16 bases between. CDR3 DNA sequence: TGCAGCGTTGGAGGGGGGGGGCCGGGTTCACCCCTCCACTTT. This sequence encodes CSVGGGGPGSPLHF.

The V call is TRBV7-2, the J call TRBJ1-2; 7 positions match TRBD1. Germline V CDR1 and CDR2: SGHTA, FQGNSA. V dropped 1 base and J dropped 4; count of bases not matched to a gene: 9. This CDR3 contains 16 residues. In DNA form, the CDR3 reads TGTGCCAGCAGCTTAGTAGGGGGGACAGCCCTCTATGGCTACACCTTC. Protein product: CASSLVGGTALYGYTF.

This clone occurred once. The chain is built from TRBV5-1 and TRBJ1-1; 8 nucleotides agree with TRBD1. V shed 5 bases and J 2 bases; nucleotides not matched to a gene: 5. Looked up from germline, CDR1 is SGHRS and CDR2 is YFSETQ. This CDR3 has 14 amino acids. In DNA form, the CDR3 reads TGCGCCAGCAGACTGGGACAGGCCAACACTGAAGCTTTCTTT. This encodes CASRLGQANTEAFF.

The J gene is TRBJ1-4, the V gene TRBV6-1; no firm D call. The CDR3 consists of 13 residues. CDR1 is MNHNS and CDR2 is SASEGT in the germline V gene. V dropped 1 base and J dropped 7 bases, with 7 bases sitting between them. CDR3 loop: CASSEVHREKLFF. Written as DNA, the CDR3 is TGTGCCAGCAGTGAAGTACACCGTGAAAAACTGTTTTTT.

This chain links TRBV7-2 with TRBJ2-2, with D uncertain. CDR1 is SGHTA, CDR2 FQGNSA, per germline. V was shortened by 5 bases and J by 6 bases, with 4 bases between the two germline ends. There are 11 residues in the CDR3. CDR3 sequence: CASSPSGELFF. The DNA of the CDR3 is TGTGCCAGCAGCCCTTCCGGGGAGCTGTTTTTT.

This chain uses TRBV12-5 with TRBJ2-5; TRBD2 is a possible D gene (6 bases). Trimming took 3 bases from V and 0 from J, leaving 23 bases between them. CDR3 length: 19 residues. CDR1 and CDR2 from the germline V gene are LGHNT and FRNRAP. CDR3: CASGFQLDGTYGNQETQYF. CDR3 in DNA: TGTGCTAGTGGTTTTCAATTGGATGGGACTTATGGGAACCAAGAGACCCAGTACTTC.

CDR3 in DNA: TGTGCCTGGAGTGTGGGGTGGGGGCCTGGAAACACCATATATTTT. Translating gives CAWSVGWGPGNTIYF. This chain joins TRBV30 and TRBJ1-3, with TRBD1 as a possible D gene (6 bases). Trimming stripped 0 bases from V and 2 bases from J, with 11 bases between. Germline V gives CDR1 GTSNPN, CDR2 SVGIG (reference sequence). This CDR3 region has 15 residues.

This chain connects TRBV30 to TRBJ1-5; no clear D gene. CDR3 length: 19 amino acids. The germline V and J ends were trimmed by 0 bases and 2 bases, with 23 bases remaining between them. The germline V gene has CDR1 GTSNPN and CDR2 SVGIG (reference sequence). The DNA of the CDR3 is TGTGCCTGGAGTGTACGTGGGTTGGGCGCGAATCGTGGCAATCAGCCCCAGCATTTT. This encodes CAWSVRGLGANRGNQPQHF.

The rearrangement uses TRBV2 and TRBJ2-1; 7 nucleotides line up with TRBD1. The CDR3 is 14 amino acids. V was pared by 0 bases and J by 7 bases, with 3 bases of the junction left unmatched. The germline CDR1 and CDR2 sequences are SNHLY and FYNNEI. In DNA form, the CDR3 reads TGTGCCAGCAGTGAAGCGGGGACAGTTAATGAGCAGTTCTTC. Protein product: CASSEAGTVNEQFF.

V usage is TRBV19 and J usage is TRBJ1-5, with D possibly TRBD1 on 5 matching bases. Germline lookup yields CDR1 LNHDA and CDR2 SQIVND (reference sequence). The CDR3 covers 17 residues. Trimming shortened V by 1 base and J by 3 bases, and 16 bases separated the two germline ends. CDR3 loop: CASSIAQGTAFNQPQHF. The DNA of the CDR3 is TGTGCCAGTAGTATAGCTCAGGGAACGGCGTTCAATCAGCCCCAGCATTTT.

The chain combines TRBV5-4 with TRBJ2-4; possible D gene TRBD1, 5 bases. The CDR3 is 15 residues long. Germline assignment: CDR1 SGHNT and CDR2 YYREEE (reference sequence). V was pared by 1 base and J by 0 bases, with 8 bases between. The CDR3 nucleotides are TGTGCCAGCAGCTTGACAGGTGAAGCCAAAAACATTCAGTACTTC. It codes for CASSLTGEAKNIQYF.

The chain recombines TRBV9 with TRBJ1-1; 8 bases match TRBD1. After removal of 3 bases from V and 8 bases from J, the junction contained 3 bases not matched to a gene. This CDR3 spans 12 amino acids. Germline values: CDR1 SGDLS, CDR2 YYNGEE. The CDR3 region is CASSGRTGEAFF. The CDR3 bases are TGTGCCAGCAGCGGACGGACAGGGGAAGCTTTCTTT.

This chain connects TRBV5-1 to TRBJ2-5; 12 bases agree with TRBD2. The tail of the sequence fits TRBJ2-7 better, so the J call may be wrong. CDR1 is SGHRS and CDR2 is YFSETQ in the germline V gene. This CDR3 region has 15 residues. The CDR3 DNA is TGCGCCAGCAGACCTGGGACTAGCGGGCTCTACGAGCAGTACTTC. Amino acids: CASRPGTSGLYEQYF.

This chain connects TRBV7-9 to TRBJ2-7; tentative D call: TRBD2 (5 bases). The CDR3 covers 12 residues. CDR1 and CDR2 (germline): SEHNR, FQNEAQ (reference sequence). The V gene lost 4 bases and the J gene lost 2 bases, with 6 bases spanning the gap. Here the CDR3 DNA reads TGTGCCAGCAGCTCCGGGGCCTACGAGCAGTACTTC. It is translated as CASSSGAYEQYF.

V is TRBV7-9 and J is TRBJ1-1; D ambiguous. This CDR3 is 11 amino acids long. Deletions cut 4 bases from V and 7 bases from J, with 7 bases between. In germline, CDR1 is SEHNR, CDR2 FQNEAQ (reference sequence). CDR3 in amino acids: CASSSGSEAFF. The CDR3 coding sequence is TGTGCCAGCAGCTCCGGGAGTGAAGCTTTCTTT.

The rearrangement uses TRBV5-1 and TRBJ2-7; a weak D match, TRBD1 (7 bases). The CDR3 sequence is 17 residues long. Trimming pared 0 bases from V and 2 bases from J, leaving 18 bases between. Looked up from germline, CDR1 is SGHRS and CDR2 is YFSETQ. In nucleotides, the CDR3 is TGCGCCAGCAGCTTGGAAGTAGGAACAGGGGAGGCCTACGAGCAGTACTTC. This codes for CASSLEVGTGEAYEQYF.

In this sample, this clone turned up once. The chain carries TRBV5-6 and TRBJ1-2; D call uncertain. The V gene's germline CDR1 is SGHDT and CDR2 YYEEEE. This CDR3 contains 14 residues. V was trimmed by 7 bases and J by 5 bases, leaving 18 bases between them. In DNA, the CDR3 is TGTGCCAGCGCCAAGATAGATCACAGTTATGGCTACACCTTC. Protein: CASAKIDHSYGYTF.

The V gene is TRBV9, the J gene TRBJ2-3; tentatively, D is TRBD2 (5 bases). Trimming removed 3 bases from V and 4 bases from J, with 12 bases in between. The CDR3 spans 14 residues. Germline V gene lookup returns CDR1 SGDLS and CDR2 YYNGEE. The CDR3 nucleotides read TGTGCCAGCAGCGGAACTAGTGAGGCAGATACGCAGTATTTT. Protein product: CASSGTSEADTQYF. Combining the CDR3 with reference TRBV9 and TRBJ2-3 gives the whole variable domain DSGVTQTPKHLITATGQRVTLRCSPRSGDLSVYWYQQSLDQGLQFLIQYYNGEERAKGNILERFSAQQFPDLHSELNLSSLELGDSALYFCASSGTSEADTQYFGPGTRLTVL.

The rearrangement links TRBV4-3 to TRBJ2-1; 14 bases line up with TRBD2. Per germline, CDR1 LGHNA and CDR2 YSLEER. CDR3 length: 16 residues. Germline trimming cut 2 bases from V and 8 bases from J; bases unmatched to any gene: 5. CDR3 loop: CASSQSTSGRVYEQFF. Here the CDR3 DNA reads TGCGCCAGCAGCCAATCGACTAGCGGGAGGGTCTATGAGCAGTTCTTC.

The V gene is TRBV30, the J gene TRBJ2-2; D possibly corresponds to TRBD2 (6 bases). Germline V CDR1 and CDR2: GTSNPN, SVGIG (reference sequence). V was pared by 2 bases and J by 0 bases, with 10 bases between. This CDR3 has 15 amino acids. The CDR3 DNA reads as TGTGCCTGGAGTTTCCGGACTACGAACACCGGGGAGCTGTTTTTT. This sequence encodes CAWSFRTTNTGELFF.

This clone appeared a few times. This rearrangement joins TRBV30 to TRBJ1-4, with 9 bases aligning to TRBD1. Per the germline V gene, CDR1 is GTSNPN and CDR2 is SVGIG (reference sequence). The CDR3 totals 13 residues. Losses at the gene ends were 5 bases for V and 8 bases for J; bases not matched to a gene: 6. The chain's CDR3 is CAWGDRDGEKLFF. CDR3 sequence (DNA): TGTGCCTGGGGGGACAGGGACGGAGAAAAACTGTTTTTT.

The chain couples TRBV5-1 to TRBJ1-1, with D perhaps TRBD1 (6 bases). The germline V gene has CDR1 SGHRS and CDR2 YFSETQ. Trimming cost V 0 bases and J 4 bases, with 7 bases left between them. CDR3 size: 13 residues. The chain's CDR3 is CASSLGGGTEAFF. The CDR3 coding sequence is TGCGCCAGCAGCTTGGGAGGGGGCACTGAAGCTTTCTTT.

This chain connects TRBV6-1 to TRBJ1-2; tentative D call: TRBD1 (6 bases). This CDR3 contains 16 residues. V lost 7 bases, J lost 4 bases, and 22 bases lay in between. Germline V gene lookup returns CDR1 MNHNS and CDR2 SASEGT. In DNA form, the CDR3 reads TGTGCCAGCACTGATACTCCGGGACACGGTCCCTATGGCTACACCTTC. Its protein product is CASTDTPGHGPYGYTF.

This clone has a handful of counts. The chain links TRBV5-4 to TRBJ2-3, with 7 bases that match TRBD2. Germline values: CDR1 SGHNT, CDR2 YYREEE (reference sequence). The CDR3 contains 16 residues. J gave up 2 bases and V 2 bases, and 8 bases lay outside the gene matches. Here the CDR3 DNA reads TGTGCCAGCAGCTTCCCCTTAAGCGGGAACACAGATACGCAGTATTTT. Translation: CASSFPLSGNTDTQYF. Combining the CDR3 with reference TRBV5-4 and TRBJ2-3 gives the whole variable domain ETGVTQSPTHLIKTRGQQVTLRCSSQSGHNTVSWYQQALGQGPQFIFQYYREEENGRGNFPPRFSGLQFPNYSSELNVNALELDDSALYLCASSFPLSGNTDTQYFGPGTRLTVL.

The CDR3 reads CAWTRGDLNTEAFF. Here the CDR3 DNA reads TGTGCCTGGACGCGCGGTGACCTGAACACTGAAGCTTTCTTT. This sequence joins TRBV30 and TRBJ1-1; D not certain. Trimming stripped 4 bases from V and 0 bases from J, with 12 bases between. Germline CDR1 reads GTSNPN; CDR2 reads SVGIG (reference sequence). This CDR3 comprises 14 residues.